This T cell receptor (beta chain) emerged from a study of blood T cell repertoires in COVID-19. Whole-study context: Sites in the United States, Italy and Spain provided acute and convalescent COVID-19 samples. The analysed material was cDNA or gDNA that came from T cells, B-cell-depleted T cells, or PBMCs.

In the original analysis: Amplified reference gene primers provided the basis for estimating nucleated cell counts. The data were produced by immunoSEQ multiplex PCR, yet TCRdb's version contains in-frame clones alone and is incomplete. From that table come the V and J calls and clone size; the DNA was used to work out D and trimming. In the table there are some 130,000 clones, about 88% of which are singletons. The CDR3 extends over 13 amino acids. Germline loops: CDR1 SGHRS, CDR2 YFSETQ. V dropped 4 bases and J dropped 1 base, with 8 bases sitting between them. V gene TRBV5-1 combines with J gene TRBJ1-1, with D hard to call. This TCR was recovered from a man aged 50 to 60 with active COVID-19. Sequencing was performed on peripheral blood. In nucleotides, the CDR3 is TGCGCCAGCAGCACTCAAAGGAACACTGAAGCTTTCTTT. Translating it yields CASSTQRNTEAFF.